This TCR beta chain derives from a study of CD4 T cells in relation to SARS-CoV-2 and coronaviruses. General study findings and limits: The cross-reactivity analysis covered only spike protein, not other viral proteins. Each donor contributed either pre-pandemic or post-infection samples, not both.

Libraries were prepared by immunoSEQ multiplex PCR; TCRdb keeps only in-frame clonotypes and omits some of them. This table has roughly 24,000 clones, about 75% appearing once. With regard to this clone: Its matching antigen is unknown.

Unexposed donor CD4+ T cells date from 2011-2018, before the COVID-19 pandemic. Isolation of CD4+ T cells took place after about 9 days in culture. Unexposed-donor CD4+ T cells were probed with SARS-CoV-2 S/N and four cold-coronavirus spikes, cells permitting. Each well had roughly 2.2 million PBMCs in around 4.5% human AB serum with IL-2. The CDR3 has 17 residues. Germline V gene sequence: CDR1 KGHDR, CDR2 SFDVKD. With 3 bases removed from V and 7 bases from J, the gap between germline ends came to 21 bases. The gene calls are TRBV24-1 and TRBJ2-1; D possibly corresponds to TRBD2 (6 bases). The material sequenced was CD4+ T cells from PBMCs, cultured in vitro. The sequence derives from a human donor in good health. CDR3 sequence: CATSDTHSGWGRNEQFF. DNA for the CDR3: TGTGCCACCAGTGATACCCATAGCGGATGGGGTAGGAATGAGCAGTTCTTC.